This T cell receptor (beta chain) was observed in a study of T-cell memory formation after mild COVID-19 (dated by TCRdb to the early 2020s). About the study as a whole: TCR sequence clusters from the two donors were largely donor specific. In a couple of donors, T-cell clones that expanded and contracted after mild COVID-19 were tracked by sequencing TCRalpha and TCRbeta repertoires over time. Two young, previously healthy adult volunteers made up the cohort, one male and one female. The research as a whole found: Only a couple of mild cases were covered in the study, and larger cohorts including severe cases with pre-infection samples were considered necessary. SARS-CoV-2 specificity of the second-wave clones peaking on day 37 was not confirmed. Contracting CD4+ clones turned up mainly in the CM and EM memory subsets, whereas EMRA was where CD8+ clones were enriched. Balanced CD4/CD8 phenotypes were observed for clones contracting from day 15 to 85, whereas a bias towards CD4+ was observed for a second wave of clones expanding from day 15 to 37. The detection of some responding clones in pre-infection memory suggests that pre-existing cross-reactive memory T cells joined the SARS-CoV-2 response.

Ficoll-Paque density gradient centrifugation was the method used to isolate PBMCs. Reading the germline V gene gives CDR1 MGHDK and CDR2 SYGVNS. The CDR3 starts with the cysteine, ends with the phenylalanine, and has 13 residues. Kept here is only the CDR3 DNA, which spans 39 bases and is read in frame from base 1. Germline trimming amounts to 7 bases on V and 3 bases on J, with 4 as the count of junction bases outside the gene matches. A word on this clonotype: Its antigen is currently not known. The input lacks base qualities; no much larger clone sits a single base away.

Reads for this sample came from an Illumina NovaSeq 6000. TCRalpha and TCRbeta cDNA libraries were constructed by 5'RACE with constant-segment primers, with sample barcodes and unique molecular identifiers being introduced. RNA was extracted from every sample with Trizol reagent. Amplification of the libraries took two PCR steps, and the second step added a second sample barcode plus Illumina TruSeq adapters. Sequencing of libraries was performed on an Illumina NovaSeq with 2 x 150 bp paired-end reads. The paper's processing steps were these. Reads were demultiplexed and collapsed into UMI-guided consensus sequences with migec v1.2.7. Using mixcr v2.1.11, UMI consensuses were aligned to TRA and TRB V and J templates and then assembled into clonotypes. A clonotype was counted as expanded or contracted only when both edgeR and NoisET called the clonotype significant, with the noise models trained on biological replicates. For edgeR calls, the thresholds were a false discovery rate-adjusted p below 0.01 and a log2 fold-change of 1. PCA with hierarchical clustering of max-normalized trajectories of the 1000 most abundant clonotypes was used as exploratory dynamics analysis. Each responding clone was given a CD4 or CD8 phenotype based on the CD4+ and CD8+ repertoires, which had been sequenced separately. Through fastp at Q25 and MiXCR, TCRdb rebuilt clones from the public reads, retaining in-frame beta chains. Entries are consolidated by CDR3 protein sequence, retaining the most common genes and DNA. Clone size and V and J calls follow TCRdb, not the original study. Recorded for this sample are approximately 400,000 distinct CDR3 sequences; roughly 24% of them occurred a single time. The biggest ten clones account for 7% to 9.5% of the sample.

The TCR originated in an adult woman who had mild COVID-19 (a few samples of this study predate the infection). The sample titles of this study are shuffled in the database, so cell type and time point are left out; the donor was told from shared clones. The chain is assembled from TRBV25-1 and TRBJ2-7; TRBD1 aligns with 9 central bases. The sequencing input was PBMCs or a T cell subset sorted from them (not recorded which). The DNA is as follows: TGTGCCAGCATCGGGACAGGGAACTACGAGCAGTACTTC. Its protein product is CASIGTGNYEQYF.